This T cell receptor beta chain was retrieved from a study of blood T cell repertoires in COVID-19. Study context: Some COVID-19 samples were acute and others convalescent; all came from the United States, Italy and Spain. PBMCs, B-cell-depleted T cells, or T cells provided the cDNA or gDNA that made up the material.

Authors' data handling: Amplification of reference gene primers was used by the study to estimate nucleated cell counts. The table came from immunoSEQ multiplex PCR; TCRdb's copy has only in-frame clones and leaves some out. That table gives V, J and clone size, and the DNA gave D and trimming. The sample has under 30,000 clones; under 95% are singletons. The CDR3 has 14 amino acids. The ends were cut back, 5 bases at V and 1 base at J, with 12 bases in the middle. Looked up from germline, CDR1 is SGHNT and CDR2 is YYREEE (reference sequence). The J gene is TRBJ1-1, the V gene TRBV5-4; possible D gene TRBD1, 5 bases. The sample taken for sequencing was peripheral blood. The receptor's source is a man aged 50 to 60 with active COVID-19. The CDR3 region is CASRERQKNTEAFF. CDR3 DNA sequence: TGTGCCAGCAGAGAACGACAGAAGAACACTGAAGCTTTCTTT. Using reference TRBV5-4 and TRBJ1-1 for the parts outside the CDR3, the full variable domain is ETGVTQSPTHLIKTRGQQVTLRCSSQSGHNTVSWYQQALGQGPQFIFQYYREEENGRGNFPPRFSGLQFPNYSSELNVNALELDDSALYLCASRERQKNTEAFFGQGTRLTVV.